Sequencing of this T cell receptor (beta chain) was carried out in a study of blood T cell repertoires in COVID-19. In the original analysis: Counts of nucleated cells, estimated from reference gene primer amplification, were obtained. Sequenced by immunoSEQ multiplex PCR; TCRdb stores in-frame clones only, minus some. That table is the source of V, J and clone size, and D and trimming were worked out from the DNA. The sample records a few hundred thousand clones, more than 75% being singletons. This CDR3 spans 15 amino acids. J is TRBJ2-7 and V is TRBV21-1; TRBD1 is the table's D call and was not checked against the DNA. TRBV21-1 is annotated as a pseudogene. This clonotype was sampled from a woman between 50 and 59 years old who had recovered from COVID-19. The sequencing input was peripheral blood. DNA of the CDR3: TGTGCCAGCAGCGGCCGGACAGGGCCATCCTACGAGCAGTACTTC. This gives the protein CASSGRTGPSYEQYF.